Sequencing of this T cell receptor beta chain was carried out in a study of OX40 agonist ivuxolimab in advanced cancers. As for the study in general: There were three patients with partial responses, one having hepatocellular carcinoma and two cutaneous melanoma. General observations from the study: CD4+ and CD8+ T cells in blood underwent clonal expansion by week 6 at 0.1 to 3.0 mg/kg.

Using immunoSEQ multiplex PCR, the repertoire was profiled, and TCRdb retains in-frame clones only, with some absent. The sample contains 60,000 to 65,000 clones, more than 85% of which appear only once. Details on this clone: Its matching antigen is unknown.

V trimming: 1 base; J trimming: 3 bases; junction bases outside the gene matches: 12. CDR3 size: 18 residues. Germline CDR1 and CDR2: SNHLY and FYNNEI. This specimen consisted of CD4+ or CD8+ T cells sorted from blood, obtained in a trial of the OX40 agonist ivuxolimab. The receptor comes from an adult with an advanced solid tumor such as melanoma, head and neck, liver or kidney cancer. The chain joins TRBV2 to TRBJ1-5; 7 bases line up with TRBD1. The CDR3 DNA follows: TGTGCCAGCAGTGAAGTCGTCGGAGCAGGGGGTGACAATCAGCCCCAGCATTTT. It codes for CASSEVVGAGGDNQPQHF.